The clone carrying this T cell receptor beta chain was seen only once. Generated by immunoSEQ multiplex PCR, the TCRdb table keeps only in-frame clones and is missing some. The sample lists a few hundred thousand clones, 70% to 90% occurring once. This record belongs to a study of blood T cell repertoires in COVID-19. CDR3 length equals 15 residues. Trimming shortened V by 1 base and J by 5 bases, and 12 bases separated the two germline ends. Per the germline V gene, CDR1 is SEHNR and CDR2 is FQNEAQ (reference sequence). The chain recombines TRBV7-9 with TRBJ1-5, with D possibly TRBD1 on 6 matching bases. This clonotype was obtained from a man younger than 35 with active or convalescent COVID-19. Sequenced: peripheral blood. In DNA form, the CDR3 reads TGTGCCAGCAGCTTAGAGGGCAGGGGAGATCAGCCCCAGCATTTT. As protein: CASSLEGRGDQPQHF.